This entry describes one T cell receptor beta chain. This entry belongs to a study of blood T cell repertoires in COVID-19. About the study: T cells, B-cell-depleted T cells, or PBMCs provided the cDNA or gDNA that served as material.

Germline V gene data show CDR1 as GTSNPN and CDR2 as SVGIG (reference sequence). The CDR3 totals 14 residues. Trimming cost V 4 bases and J 5 bases, with 14 bases left between them. The cohort comprised adults aged 18 to 89 years residing in approximately 25 US areas. Each participant's cohort was designated according to participant-reported clinical history. In the study's own analysis: Amplification of reference gene primers provided the estimated nucleated cell counts. The protocol was immunoSEQ multiplex PCR, while the TCRdb copy is restricted to in-frame clones and leaves out a portion. V and J calls and clone size are those listed in that table; D and trimming were worked out from the DNA. This table holds under 300,000 clones, approximately 89% found once.

J is TRBJ1-4 and V is TRBV30, with D possibly matching TRBD1 (5 bases). This receptor was taken from a woman between 40 and 55 years old who had been exposed to COVID-19. Sample: PBMCs or T cells enriched from blood (not recorded which). The CDR3 coding sequence is TGTGCCTGGAATAAATTGGGGGGGAATGAAAAACTGTTTTTT. The encoded protein is CAWNKLGGNEKLFF.